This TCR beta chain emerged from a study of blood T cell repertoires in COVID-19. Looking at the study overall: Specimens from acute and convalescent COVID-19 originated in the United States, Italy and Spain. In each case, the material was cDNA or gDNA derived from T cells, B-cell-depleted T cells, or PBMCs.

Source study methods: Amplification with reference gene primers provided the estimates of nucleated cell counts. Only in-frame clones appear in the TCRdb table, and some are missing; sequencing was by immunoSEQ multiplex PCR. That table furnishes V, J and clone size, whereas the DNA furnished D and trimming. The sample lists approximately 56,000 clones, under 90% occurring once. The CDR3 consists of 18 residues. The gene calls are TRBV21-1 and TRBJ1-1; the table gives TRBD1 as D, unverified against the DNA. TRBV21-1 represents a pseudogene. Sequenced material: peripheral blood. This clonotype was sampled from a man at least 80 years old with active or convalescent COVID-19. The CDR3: CASSKCGLQAPRNTEAFF. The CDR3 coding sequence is TGTGCCAGCAGCAAATGTGGGCTCCAGGCCCCGAGGAACACTGAAGCTTTCTTT.